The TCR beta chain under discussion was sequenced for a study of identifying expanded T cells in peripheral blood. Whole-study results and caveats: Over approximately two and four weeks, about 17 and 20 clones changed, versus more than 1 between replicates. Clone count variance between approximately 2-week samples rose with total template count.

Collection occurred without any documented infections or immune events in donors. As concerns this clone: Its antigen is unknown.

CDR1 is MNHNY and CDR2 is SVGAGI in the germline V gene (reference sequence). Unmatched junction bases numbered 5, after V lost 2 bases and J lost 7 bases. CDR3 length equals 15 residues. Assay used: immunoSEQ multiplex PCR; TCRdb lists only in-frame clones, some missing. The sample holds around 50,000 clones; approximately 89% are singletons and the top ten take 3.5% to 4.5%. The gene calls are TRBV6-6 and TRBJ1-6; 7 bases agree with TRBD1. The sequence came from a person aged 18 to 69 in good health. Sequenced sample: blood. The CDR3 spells CASSYLDRVNSPLHF. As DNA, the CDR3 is TGTGCCAGCAGTTACCTTGACAGGGTAAATTCACCCCTCCACTTT.